The 21 T cell receptor beta chains presented below share a single source sample, sequenced in a study of OX40 agonist ivuxolimab in advanced cancers. The table came from immunoSEQ multiplex PCR; TCRdb's copy has only in-frame clones and leaves some out. The sample contains about 86,000 clones, about 89% of which appear only once. The starting material was CD4+ or CD8+ T cells sorted from blood, obtained in a trial of the OX40 agonist ivuxolimab. These receptor sequences come from an adult with an advanced solid tumor such as melanoma, head and neck, liver or kidney cancer.

The chain joins TRBV6-4 to TRBJ2-1; D is uncertain. CDR3 size: 16 residues. Germline V gene sequence: CDR1 MRHNA, CDR2 SNTAGT. The germline V and J ends were trimmed by 3 bases and 0 bases, with 12 bases remaining between them. CDR3 amino acids: CASSELKGSSYNEQFF. In nucleotides, the CDR3 is TGTGCCAGCAGTGAACTTAAGGGAAGCTCCTACAATGAGCAGTTCTTC.

This rearrangement joins TRBV11-2 to TRBJ2-2; D might be TRBD2 (5 bases). The CDR3 loop spans 16 amino acids. V was shortened by 6 bases and J by 4 bases, with 18 bases between the two germline ends. Germline V gene sequence: CDR1 SGHAT, CDR2 FQNNGV. The CDR3 is CASRRGLNPGTGELFF. DNA for the CDR3: TGTGCCAGCAGACGAGGGTTGAATCCGGGCACCGGGGAGCTGTTTTTT.

V and J are TRBV2 and TRBJ2-3; D unresolved. The CDR3 totals 13 residues. V lost 6 bases and J 2 bases, leaving 9 bases between the germline ends. Germline V gives CDR1 SNHLY, CDR2 FYNNEI. In DNA form, the CDR3 reads TGTGCCAGCAGGGTGGACCTCACAGATACGCAGTATTTT. Protein product: CASRVDLTDTQYF.

This sequence joins TRBV11-3 and TRBJ2-3; D may be TRBD2 (5 bases). There are 17 residues in the CDR3. Germline CDR1 is SGHNT and CDR2 is YENEEA. Trimming took 3 bases from V and 5 from J, leaving 21 bases between them. As DNA, the CDR3 is TGTGCCAGCAGCTTGCTAGAGGGAGCGTCTTCAGTAGATACGCAGTATTTT. It specifies CASSLLEGASSVDTQYF. Drawing the rest from reference TRBV11-3 and TRBJ2-3, the complete variable domain is EAGVVQSPRYKIIEKKQPVAFWCNPISGHNTLYWYLQNLGQGPELLIRYENEEAVDDSQLPKDRFSAERLKGVDSTLKIQPAELGDSAVYLCASSLLEGASSVDTQYFGPGTRLTVL.

The chain employs TRBV27 and TRBJ1-4, with D unresolved. Trimming took 3 bases from V and 3 from J, leaving 8 bases between them. Per germline, CDR1 MNHEY and CDR2 SMNVEV (reference sequence). This CDR3 comprises 14 residues. CDR3 residues: CASSFNSPNEKLFF. The CDR3 bases are TGTGCCAGCAGTTTCAACAGTCCTAATGAAAAACTGTTTTTT.

This clone appeared many times. This rearrangement joins TRBV6-1 to TRBJ1-4; D perhaps matches TRBD1 (5 bases). The ends were cut back, 2 bases at V and 4 bases at J, with 8 bases in the middle. The germline V gene has CDR1 MNHNS and CDR2 SASEGT. The CDR3 loop spans 14 amino acids. The CDR3 sequence: CASSELGVNEKLFF. CDR3 sequence (DNA): TGTGCCAGCAGTGAACTAGGGGTTAATGAAAAACTGTTTTTT.

CDR3 residues: CASRPSGRPDTQYF. CDR3 nucleotide sequence: TGTGCCAGCAGGCCTAGCGGGAGGCCCGATACGCAGTATTTT. This chain uses TRBV6-6 with TRBJ2-3; TRBD2 matches at 11 bases. The germline gives CDR1 MNHNY, CDR2 SVGAGI (reference sequence). CDR3 size: 14 residues. V shed 6 bases, J shed 6 bases, and the junction held 5 bases outside the gene matches.

The chain joins TRBV9 to TRBJ2-1; unclear D gene. The CDR3 is 12 amino acids. Germline values: CDR1 SGDLS, CDR2 YYNGEE. V was pared by 0 bases and J by 7 bases, with 5 bases between. CDR3 loop: CASSVVANEQFF. The CDR3 nucleotides are TGTGCCAGCAGCGTAGTCGCTAATGAGCAGTTCTTC.

The chain links TRBV28 to TRBJ2-4; no reliable D call. V lost 6 bases and J lost 1, with 13 bases in between. CDR1 is MDHEN and CDR2 is SYDVKM in the germline V gene. The CDR3 is 15 residues long. This chain's CDR3 is CASRPMDWAKNIQYF. CDR3 DNA: TGTGCCAGCAGACCCATGGATTGGGCCAAAAACATTCAGTACTTC.

The chain recombines TRBV10-3 with TRBJ2-7, with D possibly matching TRBD2 (5 bases). This CDR3 has 13 residues. Germline lookup yields CDR1 ENHRY and CDR2 SYGVKD. The V gene lost 4 bases and the J gene lost 6 bases, with 13 bases spanning the gap. As DNA, the CDR3 is TGTGCCATCAGTGGTGGGAGTGGCTCCGAGCAGTACTTC. Amino acids: CAISGGSGSEQYF.

The chain links TRBV4-2 to TRBJ2-2, with a weak D call TRBD2 (6 bases). Germline V gene sequence: CDR1 LGHNA, CDR2 YNFKEQ. The CDR3 runs to 16 residues. The V end lost 0 bases, the J end lost 2 bases, and 10 bases lay between the germline ends. The CDR3 region is CASSQEVAANTGELFF. In DNA, the CDR3 is TGTGCCAGCAGCCAAGAGGTAGCGGCCAACACCGGGGAGCTGTTTTTT.

This chain connects TRBV5-1 to TRBJ2-1; D is perhaps TRBD1 (5 bases). Germline CDR1 reads SGHRS; CDR2 reads YFSETQ. This CDR3 region has 14 residues. V was pared by 2 bases and J by 4 bases, with 10 bases between. CDR3 coding DNA: TGCGCCAGCAGCTTAAGGCAGGGTTACAATGAGCAGTTCTTC. Its translation: CASSLRQGYNEQFF.

This clone has more than one count but fewer than ten. This rearrangement joins TRBV7-9 to TRBJ1-2; D unclear. This CDR3 spans 11 amino acids. Trimming left V 5 bases short and J 2 bases short, with 3 bases between. Germline CDR1 is SEHNR and CDR2 is FQNEAQ (reference sequence). The CDR3 is CASSRNYGYTF. CDR3 in DNA: TGTGCCAGCAGCCGAAACTATGGCTACACCTTC.

J is TRBJ2-2 and V is TRBV28; 9 bases map to TRBD1. The V gene's germline CDR1 is MDHEN and CDR2 SYDVKM. The J segment lost 2 bases and the V segment lost 7 bases, leaving 5 bases of the junction unmatched. This CDR3 region has 15 residues. CDR3 coding DNA: TGTGCCAGCAAACCGGGACAGGGAAACACCGGGGAGCTGTTTTTT. Protein: CASKPGQGNTGELFF.

This chain links TRBV7-9 with TRBJ2-1; TRBD1 matches 9 bases. The CDR3 runs 15 residues. J lost 8 bases, V lost 3 bases, and 8 bases had no gene match. Germline loops: CDR1 SEHNR, CDR2 FQNEAQ (reference sequence). The CDR3, as DNA: TGTGCCAGCAGCTTGCCCGGACAGGGGAGGGATGAGCAGTTCTTC. Encoded protein: CASSLPGQGRDEQFF.

This clone turned up a few times. V and J are TRBV10-3 and TRBJ1-2; D is undetermined. V was trimmed by 3 bases and J by 2 bases, leaving 10 bases between them. The CDR3 has 14 residues. From germline, CDR1 is ENHRY and CDR2 SYGVKD. CDR3 residues: CAISDRGPNYGYTF. CDR3 nucleotide sequence: TGTGCCATCAGTGACAGAGGGCCGAACTATGGCTACACCTTC.

The chain couples TRBV28 to TRBJ2-2, with 8 bases matching TRBD2. The germline V gene encodes CDR1 MDHEN and CDR2 SYDVKM. The CDR3 has 16 residues. With 6 bases clipped from V and 5 bases from J, the junction kept 11 bases outside the gene matches. CDR3 residues: CASSPTSGGGTGELFF. The DNA for the CDR3 is TGTGCCAGCAGCCCTACTAGCGGAGGGGGGACCGGGGAGCTGTTTTTT.

The J gene is TRBJ1-2, the V gene TRBV11-2; D gene uncertain. Trimming removed 5 bases from V and 5 bases from J, with 12 bases in between. The germline V gene has CDR1 SGHAT and CDR2 FQNNGV. The CDR3 consists of 13 residues. DNA for the CDR3: TGTGCCAGCAGCCCCATGACCGAGTATGGCTACACCTTC. Protein sequence: CASSPMTEYGYTF.

The V and J genes are TRBV19 and TRBJ1-5; D perhaps matches TRBD1 (6 bases). Trimming removed 7 bases from V and 2 bases from J, with 12 bases in between. The CDR3 runs to 14 residues. CDR1 LNHDA and CDR2 SQIVND come from the germline V gene (reference sequence). The CDR3 sequence is CASTPQGRNQPQHF. The CDR3 nucleotides read TGTGCCAGTACCCCTCAGGGGCGCAATCAGCCCCAGCATTTT.

This clone was observed a handful of times. The rearrangement joins TRBV28 to TRBJ2-7; the match to TRBD2 covers 13 bases. The V gene end was trimmed by 3 bases and the J gene end by 7 bases; junction bases not matched to a gene: 6. The germline V gene has CDR1 MDHEN and CDR2 SYDVKM. This CDR3 comprises 15 residues. CDR3 in amino acids: CASSFFRLAGGEQYF. The CDR3 coding sequence is TGTGCCAGCAGTTTTTTCCGACTAGCGGGAGGAGAGCAGTACTTC.

The gene calls are TRBV27 and TRBJ1-1; D is unclear. CDR3 length equals 14 residues. V was cut by 3 bases and J by 4 bases, with 12 bases left in between. In germline, CDR1 is MNHEY, CDR2 SMNVEV (reference sequence). The CDR3 reads CASSFSIYGTEAFF. The CDR3 bases are TGTGCCAGCAGTTTCTCTATTTATGGCACTGAAGCTTTCTTT.